This T cell receptor beta chain derives from a study of T cell responses to AZD1222 COVID-19 vaccine. The CDR3 runs to 14 residues. The germline V and J ends were trimmed by 0 bases and 6 bases, with 12 bases remaining between them. Germline CDR1 is SGHRS and CDR2 is YFSETQ. Study-level points and caveats: Regions 160-218 and 743-854 dominated among vaccine-associated CD4 TCRs spanning spike. Donors skewed white British and female; clonal diversity was possibly underestimated. Two AZD1222 doses significantly raised spike-specific TCR breadth and depth over controls.

On this clone: Its matching antigen is unknown.

Clones were sequenced by immunoSEQ multiplex PCR, and TCRdb holds only the in-frame ones, with some missing. In the table there are tens of thousands of clones, roughly nine tenths of which are singletons. J is TRBJ1-1 and V is TRBV5-1; weak D call: TRBD1 (6 bases). This receptor was obtained from an adult in good health. The sequencing here drew on peripheral blood, taken on day 0 of AZD1222 vaccination. CDR3 sequence (DNA): TGCGCCAGCAGCTTGGTACAGGGCAGCCCTGAAGCTTTCTTT. Protein: CASSLVQGSPEAFF.